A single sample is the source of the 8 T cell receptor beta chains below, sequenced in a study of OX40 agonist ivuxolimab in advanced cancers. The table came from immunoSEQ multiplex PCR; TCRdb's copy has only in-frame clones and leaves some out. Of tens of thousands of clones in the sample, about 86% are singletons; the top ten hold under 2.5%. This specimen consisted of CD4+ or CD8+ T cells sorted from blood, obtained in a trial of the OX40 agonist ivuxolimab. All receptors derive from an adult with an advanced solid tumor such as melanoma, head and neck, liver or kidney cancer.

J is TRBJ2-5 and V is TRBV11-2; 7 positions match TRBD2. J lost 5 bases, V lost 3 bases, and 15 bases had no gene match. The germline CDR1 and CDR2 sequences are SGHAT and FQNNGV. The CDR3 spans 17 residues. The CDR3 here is CASSFGSGTSFGETQYF. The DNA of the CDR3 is TGTGCCAGCAGCTTTGGGAGCGGGACCTCCTTCGGCGAGACCCAGTACTTC.

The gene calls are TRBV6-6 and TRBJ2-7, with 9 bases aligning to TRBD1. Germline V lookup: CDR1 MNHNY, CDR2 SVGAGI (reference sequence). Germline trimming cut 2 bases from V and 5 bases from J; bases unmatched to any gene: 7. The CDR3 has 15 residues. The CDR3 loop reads CASSYAGTGFDEQYF. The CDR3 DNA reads TGTGCCAGCAGTTACGCCGGGACAGGGTTTGACGAGCAGTACTTC.

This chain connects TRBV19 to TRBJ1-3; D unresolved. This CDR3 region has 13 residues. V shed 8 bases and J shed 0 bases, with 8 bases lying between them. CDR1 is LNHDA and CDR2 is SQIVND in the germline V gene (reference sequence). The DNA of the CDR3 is TGTGCCAGTGGTACGAACTCTGGAAACACCATATATTTT. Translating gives CASGTNSGNTIYF.

CDR3 coding DNA: TGTGCCAGCTCCTCGCGCGAGGCCGGGGAGCTGTTTTTT. This encodes CASSSREAGELFF. The genes are TRBV18 and TRBJ2-2; no definite D call. This CDR3 comprises 13 residues. Trimming stripped 6 bases from V and 6 bases from J, with 11 bases between. Germline CDR1 KGHSH, CDR2 LQKENI.

CDR3 sequence (DNA): TGTGCTAGTGGTTTCGGACTAGCGGGGAAGGTGGGGGGAGAGACCCAGTACTTC. This translates into CASGFGLAGKVGGETQYF. The chain employs TRBV12-5 and TRBJ2-5; the match to TRBD2 covers 12 bases. Germline values: CDR1 LGHNT, CDR2 FRNRAP. The CDR3 is made up of 18 amino acids. The trim removed 3 bases at V and 4 bases at J, leaving 12 bases unmatched.

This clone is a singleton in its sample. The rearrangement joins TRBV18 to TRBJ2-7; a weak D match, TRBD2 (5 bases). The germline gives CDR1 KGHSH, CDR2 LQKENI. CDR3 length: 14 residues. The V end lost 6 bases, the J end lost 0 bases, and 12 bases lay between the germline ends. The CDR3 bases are TGTGCCAGCTCTCTAGCCGCTTACTCCTACGAGCAGTACTTC. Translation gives CASSLAAYSYEQYF.

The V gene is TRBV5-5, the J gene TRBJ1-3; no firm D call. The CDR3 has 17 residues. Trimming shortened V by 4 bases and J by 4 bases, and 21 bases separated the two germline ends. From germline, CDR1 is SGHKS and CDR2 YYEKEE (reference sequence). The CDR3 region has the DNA TGTGCCAGCAGCCTCGTACCCCTTGGCCTCGGGGGAAACACCATATATTTT. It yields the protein CASSLVPLGLGGNTIYF. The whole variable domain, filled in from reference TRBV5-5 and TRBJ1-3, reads DAGVTQSPTHLIKTRGQQVTLRCSPISGHKSVSWYQQVLGQGPQFIFQYYEKEERGRGNFPDRFSARQFPNYSSELNVNALLLGDSALYLCASSLVPLGLGGNTIYFGEGSWLTVV.

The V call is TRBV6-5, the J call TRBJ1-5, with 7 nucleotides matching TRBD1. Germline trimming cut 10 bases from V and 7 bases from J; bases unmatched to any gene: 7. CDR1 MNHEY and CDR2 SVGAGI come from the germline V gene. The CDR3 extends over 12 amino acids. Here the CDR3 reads CATSTGTQPQHF. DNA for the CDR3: TGTGCCACCTCGACAGGGACCCAGCCCCAGCATTTT.